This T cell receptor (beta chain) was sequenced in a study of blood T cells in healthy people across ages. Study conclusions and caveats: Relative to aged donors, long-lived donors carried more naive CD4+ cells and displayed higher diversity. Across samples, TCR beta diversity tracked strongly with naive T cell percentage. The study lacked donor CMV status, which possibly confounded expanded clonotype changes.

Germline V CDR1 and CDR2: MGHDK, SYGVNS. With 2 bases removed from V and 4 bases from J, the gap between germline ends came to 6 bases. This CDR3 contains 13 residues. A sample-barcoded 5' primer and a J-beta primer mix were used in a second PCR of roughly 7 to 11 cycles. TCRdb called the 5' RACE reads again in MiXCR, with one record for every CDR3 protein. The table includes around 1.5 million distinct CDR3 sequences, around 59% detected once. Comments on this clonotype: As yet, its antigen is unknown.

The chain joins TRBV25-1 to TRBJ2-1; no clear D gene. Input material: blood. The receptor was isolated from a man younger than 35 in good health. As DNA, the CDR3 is TGTGCCAGCAGTGAACTCCAGTACAATGAGCAGTTCTTC. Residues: CASSELQYNEQFF.